This TCR beta chain derives from a study of T cells in localized non-small cell lung cancer (TCRdb year 2020). Concerning the study at large: The study analyzed T cell repertoires of 236 early-stage NSCLC patients, comparing tumors and uninvolved tumor-adjacent lungs. The cohort consisted of approximately 240 treatment-naive NSCLC patients whose localized lung tumors had been resected. The mean age of the NSCLC patients was roughly 70 years, with 130 or so men and about a hundred women. Overall study outcomes, separate from this receptor: Uninvolved tumor-adjacent lung showed the highest T cell clonality, higher than tumor, which suggests more focused antigenic responses in the uninvolved tumor-adjacent lung. Longer overall survival was associated with higher T cell density in blood, whereas shorter survival was associated with higher clonality in adjacent lung. A median of around 62 of the top 100 tumor clones turned up in the paired uninvolved adjacent lung, and 25 to 35 of those clones also ranked among the top 100 of that same adjacent lung. Multi-region tumor sequencing was not performed, so intratumor heterogeneity could not be excluded. Because of the exploratory design, TCR variables were selected using unadjusted p-values without false-discovery rate correction.

V and J are trimmed by 3 bases and 12 bases, and the gene matches miss 8 bases of the junction. Looking up the germline V gene yields CDR1 MDHEN and CDR2 SYDVKM. From its cysteine to its phenylalanine, the CDR3 spans 13 amino acids. Left in the record is the CDR3 DNA by itself, 39 bases read in frame from the first base. Based on its abundance in the sample, this clone is hyperexpanded (1% or more). There is no known antigen for this receptor. Per-base qualities were not stored, and no clone one base away is much larger. Uninvolved adjacent lung was obtained at least 2 cm from the tumor margin, and the absence of atypia was confirmed by two independent pathologists. At diagnosis, tumor, uninvolved tumor-adjacent lung and peripheral blood were collected and then preserved as a mix of FFPE and fresh-frozen material. TCR beta CDR3 regions were sequenced from DNA using the immunoSEQ Assay. In the authors' own workflow: T cell density was computed as TCR beta template counts normalized to usable DNA estimated by amplifying housekeeping genes. Richness was estimated with the preseqR package, extrapolating to 400,000 templates for PBMC samples and 120,000 templates for tissue samples. Clonality was calculated as one minus Pielou's evenness. Tissue-enriched TCRs were identified by differential abundance testing using productive amino-acid clonotypes, minimum total count 5 and alpha 0.1. Repertoire overlap between compartments was quantified with the Jaccard Index and Morisita Overlap Index. GLIPH clustered TCR beta CDR3s with public tetramer-defined viral CDR3s; viral motifs required at least three viral sequences plus V-gene enrichment. In its TCRdb copy, this immuneACCESS table keeps in-frame sequences only and misses some clones. Where compared with another copy, unresolved V genes explain less than half of these, and the others have no known cause. V and J calls plus clone size are reproduced from that table; the DNA served to infer D and trimming. In this sample the table shows roughly 1,200 clones, about a quarter of which occur a single time. The ten largest clones represent over 25% of the sample.

The receptor comes from a male donor older than 55 with stage I lung adenocarcinoma. The chain employs TRBV28 and TRBJ1-2, with 9 bases in between that match TRBD1. Source: normal lung tissue next to the tumor, taken before any cancer treatment. The CDR3 region has the sequence CASSLGQDRGDTF. The nucleotides read TGTGCCAGCAGTTTGGGCCAGGACAGGGGCGACACCTTC.